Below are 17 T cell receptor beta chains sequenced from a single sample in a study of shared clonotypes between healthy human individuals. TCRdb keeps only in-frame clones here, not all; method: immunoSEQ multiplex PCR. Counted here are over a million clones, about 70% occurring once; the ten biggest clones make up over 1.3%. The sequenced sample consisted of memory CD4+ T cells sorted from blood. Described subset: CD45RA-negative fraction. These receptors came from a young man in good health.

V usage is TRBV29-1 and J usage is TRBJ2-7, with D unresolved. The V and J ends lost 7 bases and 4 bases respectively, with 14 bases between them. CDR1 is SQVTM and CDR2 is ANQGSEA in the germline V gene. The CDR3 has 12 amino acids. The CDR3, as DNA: TGCAGCGCACTCTCTCCGGGTTACGAGCAGTACTTC. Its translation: CSALSPGYEQYF.

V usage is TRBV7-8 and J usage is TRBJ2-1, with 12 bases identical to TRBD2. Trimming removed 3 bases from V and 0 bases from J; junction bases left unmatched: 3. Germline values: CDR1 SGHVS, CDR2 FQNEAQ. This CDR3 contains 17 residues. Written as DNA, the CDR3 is TGTGCCAGCAGCTTCTTGGGACTAGCGGGCTCCTACAATGAGCAGTTCTTC. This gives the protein CASSFLGLAGSYNEQFF. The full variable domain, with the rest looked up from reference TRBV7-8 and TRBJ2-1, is GAGVSQSPRYKVAKRGQDVALRCDPISGHVSLFWYQQALGQGPEFLTYFQNEAQLDKSGLPSDRFFAERPEGSVSTLKIQRTQQEDSAVYLCASSFLGLAGSYNEQFFGPGTRLTVL.

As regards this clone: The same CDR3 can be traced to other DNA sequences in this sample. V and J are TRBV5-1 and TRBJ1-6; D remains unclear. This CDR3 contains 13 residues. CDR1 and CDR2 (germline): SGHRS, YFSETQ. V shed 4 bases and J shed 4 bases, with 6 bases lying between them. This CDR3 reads CASSLGYNSPLHF. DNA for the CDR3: TGCGCCAGCAGCCTAGGGTATAATTCACCCCTCCACTTT.

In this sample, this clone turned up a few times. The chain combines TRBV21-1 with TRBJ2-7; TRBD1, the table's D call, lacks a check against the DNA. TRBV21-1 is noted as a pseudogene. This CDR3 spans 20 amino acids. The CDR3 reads CASSKEDRTFEGHHAYEQYF. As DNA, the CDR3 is TGTGCCAGCAGCAAAGAGGATCGCACTTTCGAGGGACACCACGCCTACGAGCAGTACTTC.

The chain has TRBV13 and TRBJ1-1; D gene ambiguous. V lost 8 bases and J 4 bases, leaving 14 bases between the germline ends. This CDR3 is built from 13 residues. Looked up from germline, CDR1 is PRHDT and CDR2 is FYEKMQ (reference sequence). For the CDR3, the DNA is TGTGCCAGCTATCAAATCAAGGGCACTGAAGCTTTCTTT. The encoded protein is CASYQIKGTEAFF. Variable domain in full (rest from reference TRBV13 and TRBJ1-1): AAGVIQSPRHLIKEKRETATLKCYPIPRHDTVYWYQQGPGQDPQFLISFYEKMQSDKGSIPDRFSAQQFSDYHSELNMSSLELGDSALYFCASYQIKGTEAFFGQGTRLTVV.

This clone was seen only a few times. This CDR3 is CASSFSVTYEQYF. In DNA, the CDR3 is TGTGCCAGCAGCTTCAGCGTCACCTACGAGCAGTACTTC. This chain uses TRBV5-6 with TRBJ2-7; no clear D gene. The CDR3 is 13 amino acids. CDR1 is SGHDT, CDR2 YYEEEE, per germline. With 2 bases removed from V and 2 bases from J, the gap between germline ends came to 8 bases. Full variable domain (outside the CDR3, taken from reference TRBV5-6 and TRBJ2-7): DAGVTQSPTHLIKTRGQQVTLRCSPKSGHDTVSWYQQALGQGPQFIFQYYEEEERQRGNFPDRFSGHQFPNYSSELNVNALLLGDSALYLCASSFSVTYEQYFGPGTRLTVT.

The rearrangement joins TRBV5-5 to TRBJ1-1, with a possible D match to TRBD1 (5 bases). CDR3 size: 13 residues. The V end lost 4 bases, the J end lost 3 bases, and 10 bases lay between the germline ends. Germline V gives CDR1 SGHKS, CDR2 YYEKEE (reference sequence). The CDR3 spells CASSRDSHTEAFF. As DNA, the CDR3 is TGTGCCAGCAGCCGTGACAGTCACACTGAAGCTTTCTTT.

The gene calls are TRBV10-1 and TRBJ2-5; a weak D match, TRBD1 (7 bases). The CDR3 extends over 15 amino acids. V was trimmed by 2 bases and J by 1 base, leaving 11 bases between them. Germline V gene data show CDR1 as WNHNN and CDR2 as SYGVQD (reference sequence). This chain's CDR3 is CASSERQGGQETQYF. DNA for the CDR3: TGCGCCAGCAGTGAGAGGCAGGGGGGCCAAGAGACCCAGTACTTC.

CDR3 region: CASSLRPLGRTEAFF. The CDR3, as DNA: TGTGCCAGCAGTTTACGCCCTCTGGGAAGGACTGAAGCTTTCTTT. The genes are TRBV28 and TRBJ1-1, with D unresolved. The length of the CDR3 is 15 residues. CDR1 and CDR2 (germline): MDHEN, SYDVKM. V dropped 2 bases and J dropped 5 bases, with 15 bases sitting between them.

CDR3 nucleotide sequence: TGTGCCAGCAGCGTCTCCTCCCGAGGCCTAGCGGGAGTCCTAGTTCCCCATGAGCAGTTCTTC. Translated: CASSVSSRGLAGVLVPHEQFF. V and J are TRBV9 and TRBJ2-1; 10 bases map to TRBD2. The ends lost 2 bases at V and 8 bases at J; junction bases unmatched: 25. The CDR3 length is 21 residues. CDR1 is SGDLS, CDR2 YYNGEE, per germline.

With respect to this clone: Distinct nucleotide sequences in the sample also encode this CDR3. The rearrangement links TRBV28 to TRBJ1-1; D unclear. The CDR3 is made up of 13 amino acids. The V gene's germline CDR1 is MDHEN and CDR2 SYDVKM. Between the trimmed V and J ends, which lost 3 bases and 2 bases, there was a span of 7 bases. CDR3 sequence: CASSLLKNTEAFF. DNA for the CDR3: TGTGCCAGCAGTTTGCTCAAAAACACTGAAGCTTTCTTT.

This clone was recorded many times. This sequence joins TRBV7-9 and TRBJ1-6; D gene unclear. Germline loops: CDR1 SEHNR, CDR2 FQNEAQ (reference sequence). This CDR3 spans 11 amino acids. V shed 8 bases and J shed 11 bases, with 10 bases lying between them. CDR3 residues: CASGRLTPLHF. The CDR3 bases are TGTGCCAGCGGCAGGCTAACACCCCTCCACTTT.

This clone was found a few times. The CDR3 DNA follows: TGCGCCAGCAGCCAAGTCCCTCTCGACCACACAGATACGCAGTATTTT. This codes for CASSQVPLDHTDTQYF. The chain employs TRBV4-1 and TRBJ2-3; no clear D. Trimming took 1 base from V and 2 from J, leaving 13 bases between them. Germline assignment: CDR1 MGHRA and CDR2 YSYEKL. This CDR3 is 16 amino acids long.

Written as DNA, the CDR3 is TGTGCCAGCAGTGGAGAACGACGGGCTGACGAGCAGTACTTC. It yields the protein CASSGERRADEQYF. This sequence joins TRBV28 and TRBJ2-7; no reliable D call. Germline V gene data show CDR1 as MDHEN and CDR2 as SYDVKM. This CDR3 has 14 amino acids. V lost 5 bases, J lost 5 bases, and 16 bases lay in between. The full variable domain, with the rest looked up from reference TRBV28 and TRBJ2-7, is DVKVTQSSRYLVKRTGEKVFLECVQDMDHENMFWYRQDPGLGLRLIYFSYDVKMKEKGDIPEGYSVSREKKERFSLILESASTNQTSMYLCASSGERRADEQYFGPGTRLTVT.

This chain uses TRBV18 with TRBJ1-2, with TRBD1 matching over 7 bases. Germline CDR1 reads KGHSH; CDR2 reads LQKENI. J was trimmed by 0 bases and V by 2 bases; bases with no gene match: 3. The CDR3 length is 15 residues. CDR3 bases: TGTGCCAGCTCACCAGGGACAGCCGCTAACTATGGCTACACCTTC. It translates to CASSPGTAANYGYTF.

CDR3 residues: CASPPSSAVGELFF. The CDR3, as DNA: TGTGCCAGCCCGCCGTCGAGTGCGGTCGGGGAGCTGTTTTTT. The genes are TRBV18 and TRBJ2-2; D remains unclear. Germline CDR1 and CDR2: KGHSH and LQKENI. Trimming stripped 8 bases from V and 7 bases from J, with 17 bases between. The CDR3 is made up of 14 amino acids.

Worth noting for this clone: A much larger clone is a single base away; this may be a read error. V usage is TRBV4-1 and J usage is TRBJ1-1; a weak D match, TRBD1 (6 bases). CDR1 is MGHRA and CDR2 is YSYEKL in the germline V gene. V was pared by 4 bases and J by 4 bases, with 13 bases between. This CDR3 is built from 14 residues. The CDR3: CASSRPKQGTEAFF. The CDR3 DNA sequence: TGCGCCAGCAGCCGACCCAAACAGGGCACTGAAGCTTTCTTT.